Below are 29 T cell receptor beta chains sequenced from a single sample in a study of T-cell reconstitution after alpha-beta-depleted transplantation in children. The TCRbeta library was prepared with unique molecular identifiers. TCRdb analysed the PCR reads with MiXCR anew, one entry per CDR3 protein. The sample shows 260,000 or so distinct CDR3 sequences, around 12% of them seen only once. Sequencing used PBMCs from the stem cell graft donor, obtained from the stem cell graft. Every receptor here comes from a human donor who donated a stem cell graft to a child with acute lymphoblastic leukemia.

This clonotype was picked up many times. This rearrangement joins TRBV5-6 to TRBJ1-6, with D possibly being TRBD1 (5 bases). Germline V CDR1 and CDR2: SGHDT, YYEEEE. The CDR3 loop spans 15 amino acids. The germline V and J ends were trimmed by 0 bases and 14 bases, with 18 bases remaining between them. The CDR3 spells CASSLEGQGPGTLHF. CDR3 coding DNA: TGTGCCAGCAGCTTGGAGGGGCAGGGCCCTGGCACCCTCCACTTT.

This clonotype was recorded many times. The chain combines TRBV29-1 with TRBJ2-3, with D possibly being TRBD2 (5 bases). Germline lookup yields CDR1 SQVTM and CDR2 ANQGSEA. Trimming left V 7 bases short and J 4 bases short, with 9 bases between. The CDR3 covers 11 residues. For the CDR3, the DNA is TGCAGCGGTGGGAGCGCAGATACGCAGTATTTT. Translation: CSGGSADTQYF.

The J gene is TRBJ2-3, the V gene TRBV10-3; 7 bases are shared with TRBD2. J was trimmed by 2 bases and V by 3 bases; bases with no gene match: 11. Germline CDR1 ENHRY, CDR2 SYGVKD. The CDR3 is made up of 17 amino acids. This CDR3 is CAISERDRRELTDTQYF. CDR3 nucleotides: TGTGCCATCAGTGAACGAGATCGGCGGGAGCTCACAGATACGCAGTATTTT.

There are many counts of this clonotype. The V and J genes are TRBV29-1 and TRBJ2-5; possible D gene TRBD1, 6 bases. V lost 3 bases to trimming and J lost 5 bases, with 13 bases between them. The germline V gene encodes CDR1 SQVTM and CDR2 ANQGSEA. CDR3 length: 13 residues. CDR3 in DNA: TGCAGCGTTGATGTAGGGGGATCCGAGACCCAGTACTTC. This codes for CSVDVGGSETQYF.

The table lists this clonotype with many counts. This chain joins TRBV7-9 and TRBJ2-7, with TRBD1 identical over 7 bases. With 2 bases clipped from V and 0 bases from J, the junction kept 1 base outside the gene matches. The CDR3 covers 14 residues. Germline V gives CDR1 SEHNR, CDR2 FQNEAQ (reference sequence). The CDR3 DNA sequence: TGTGCCAGCAGCTTAAGGGACAGCTCCTACGAGCAGTACTTC. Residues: CASSLRDSSYEQYF.

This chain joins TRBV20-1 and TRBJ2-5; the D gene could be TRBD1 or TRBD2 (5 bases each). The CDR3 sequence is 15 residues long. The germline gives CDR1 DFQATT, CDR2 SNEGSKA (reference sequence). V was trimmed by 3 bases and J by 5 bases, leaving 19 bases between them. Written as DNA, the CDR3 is TGCAGTGCTAGGGTGGGGGAGTGGGCGTCGGAGACCCAGTACTTC. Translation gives CSARVGEWASETQYF.

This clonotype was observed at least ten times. The CDR3 sequence: CASSLGQGLQPQHF. The CDR3 DNA reads as TGTGCCAGCAGTCTCGGACAGGGCCTTCAGCCCCAGCATTTT. The rearrangement joins TRBV12-3 or TRBV12-4 to TRBJ1-5, with 8 bases aligning to TRBD1. Trimming at V came to 5 bases and at J to 6 bases, leaving 6 bases not matched to a gene. The CDR3 covers 14 residues.

The CDR3 DNA follows: TGTGCCAGCAGAGACAGGGGGCTAGCCTACGAGCAGTACTTC. Its protein product is CASRDRGLAYEQYF. The genes are TRBV6-2 or TRBV6-3 and TRBJ2-7; 10 bases line up with TRBD1. This CDR3 contains 14 residues. Germline CDR1 is MNHEY and CDR2 is SVGEGT. Trimming removed 6 bases from V and 2 bases from J; junction bases left unmatched: 4.

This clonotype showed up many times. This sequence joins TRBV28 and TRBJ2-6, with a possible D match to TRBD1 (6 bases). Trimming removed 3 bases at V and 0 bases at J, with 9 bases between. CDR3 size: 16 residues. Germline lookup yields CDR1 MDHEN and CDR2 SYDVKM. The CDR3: CASSFDRFSGANVLTF. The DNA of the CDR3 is TGTGCCAGCAGTTTTGACAGGTTCTCTGGGGCCAACGTCCTGACTTTC.

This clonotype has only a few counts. The CDR3, as DNA: TGTGCCAGTAGTATATGGCAGGGGGCAGATCAGCCCCAGCATTTT. As protein: CASSIWQGADQPQHF. The gene calls are TRBV19 and TRBJ1-5; 8 nucleotides agree with TRBD1. The CDR3 is made up of 15 amino acids. V shed 2 bases, J shed 5 bases, and the junction held 5 bases outside the gene matches. The germline V gene has CDR1 LNHDA and CDR2 SQIVND (reference sequence).

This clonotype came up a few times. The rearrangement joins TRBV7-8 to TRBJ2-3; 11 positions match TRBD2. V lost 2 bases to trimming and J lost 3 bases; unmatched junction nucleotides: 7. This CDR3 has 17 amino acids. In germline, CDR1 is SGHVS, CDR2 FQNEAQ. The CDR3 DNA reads TGTGCCAGCAGCTTAAAGCTAGCGGGGGGACTGACAGATACGCAGTATTTT. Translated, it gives CASSLKLAGGLTDTQYF. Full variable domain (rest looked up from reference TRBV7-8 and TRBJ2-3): GAGVSQSPRYKVAKRGQDVALRCDPISGHVSLFWYQQALGQGPEFLTYFQNEAQLDKSGLPSDRFFAERPEGSVSTLKIQRTQQEDSAVYLCASSLKLAGGLTDTQYFGPGTRLTVL.

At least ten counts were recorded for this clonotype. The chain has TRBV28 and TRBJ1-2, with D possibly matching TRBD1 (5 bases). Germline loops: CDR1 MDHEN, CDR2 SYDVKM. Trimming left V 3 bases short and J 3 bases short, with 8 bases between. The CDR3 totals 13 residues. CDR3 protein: CASSFVRDYGYTF. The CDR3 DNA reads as TGTGCCAGCAGTTTCGTCAGGGACTATGGCTACACCTTC.

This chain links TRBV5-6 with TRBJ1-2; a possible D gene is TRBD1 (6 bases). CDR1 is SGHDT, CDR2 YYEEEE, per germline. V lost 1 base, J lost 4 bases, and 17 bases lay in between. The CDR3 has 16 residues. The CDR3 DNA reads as TGTGCCAGCAGCTTGAGTCTCCAGGGGCTGAGCTATGGCTACACCTTC. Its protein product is CASSLSLQGLSYGYTF.

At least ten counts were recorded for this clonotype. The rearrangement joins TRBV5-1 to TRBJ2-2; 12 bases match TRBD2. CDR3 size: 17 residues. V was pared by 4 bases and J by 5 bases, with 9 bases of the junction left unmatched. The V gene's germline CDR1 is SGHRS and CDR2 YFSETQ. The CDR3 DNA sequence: TGCGCCAGCAGCCACCTGACTAGCGGGAGAAGAACCGGGGAGCTGTTTTTT. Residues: CASSHLTSGRRTGELFF.

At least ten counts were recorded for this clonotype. CDR3 nucleotide sequence: TGTGCCAGCAGCTTGGTGGCAGCCATCTACAATGAGCAGTTCTTC. Protein product: CASSLVAAIYNEQFF. The rearrangement joins TRBV5-6 to TRBJ2-1; D is unclear. Germline loops: CDR1 SGHDT, CDR2 YYEEEE. Trimming took off 0 bases at V and 3 bases at J, with 10 bases between the two ends. The CDR3 length is 15 residues.

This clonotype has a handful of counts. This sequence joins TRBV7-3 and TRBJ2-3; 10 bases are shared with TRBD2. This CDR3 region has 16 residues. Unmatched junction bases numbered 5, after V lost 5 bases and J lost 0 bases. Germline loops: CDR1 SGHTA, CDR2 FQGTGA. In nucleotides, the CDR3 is TGTGCCAGCAGCGTCGGGACTAGCGATAGCACAGATACGCAGTATTTT. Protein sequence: CASSVGTSDSTDTQYF. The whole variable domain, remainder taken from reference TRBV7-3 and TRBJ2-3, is GAGVSQTPSNKVTEKGKYVELRCDPISGHTALYWYRQSLGQGPEFLIYFQGTGAADDSGLPNDRFFAVRPEGSVSTLKIQRTERGDSAVYLCASSVGTSDSTDTQYFGPGTRLTVL.

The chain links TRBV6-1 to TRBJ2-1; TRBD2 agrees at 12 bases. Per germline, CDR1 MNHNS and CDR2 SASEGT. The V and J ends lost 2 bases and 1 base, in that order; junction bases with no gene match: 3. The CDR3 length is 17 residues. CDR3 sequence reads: CASSERLAGASYNEQFF. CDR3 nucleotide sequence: TGTGCCAGCAGTGAAAGACTAGCGGGAGCATCCTACAATGAGCAGTTCTTC.

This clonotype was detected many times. CDR3 coding DNA: TGCAGTGCTAGGTCGGCATATAGCAATCAGCCCCAGCATTTT. This sequence encodes CSARSAYSNQPQHF. The chain is built from TRBV20-1 and TRBJ1-5; no clear D. Germline CDR1 DFQATT, CDR2 SNEGSKA (reference sequence). This CDR3 spans 14 amino acids. Trimming took 3 bases from V and 0 from J, leaving 9 bases between them.

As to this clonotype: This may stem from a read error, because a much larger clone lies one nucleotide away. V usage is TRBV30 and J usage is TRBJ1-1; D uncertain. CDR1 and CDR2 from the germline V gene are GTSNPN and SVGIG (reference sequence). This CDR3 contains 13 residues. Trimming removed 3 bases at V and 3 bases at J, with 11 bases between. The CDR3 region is CAWSPQPDTEAFF. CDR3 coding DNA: TGTGCCTGGAGCCCCCAACCGGACACTGAAGCTTTCTTT.

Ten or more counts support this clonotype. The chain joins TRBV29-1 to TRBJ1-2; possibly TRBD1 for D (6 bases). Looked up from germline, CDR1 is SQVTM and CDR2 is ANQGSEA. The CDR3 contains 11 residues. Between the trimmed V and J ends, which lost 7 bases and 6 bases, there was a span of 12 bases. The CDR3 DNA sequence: TGCAGCGAATCAACAGGGAATGGCTACACCTTC. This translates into CSESTGNGYTF.

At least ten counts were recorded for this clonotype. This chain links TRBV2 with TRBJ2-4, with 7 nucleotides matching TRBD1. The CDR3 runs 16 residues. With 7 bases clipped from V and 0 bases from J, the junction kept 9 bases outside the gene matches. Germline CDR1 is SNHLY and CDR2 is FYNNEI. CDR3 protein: CASIPDRAQAKNIQYF. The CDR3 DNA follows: TGTGCCAGCATTCCCGACAGGGCGCAAGCCAAAAACATTCAGTACTTC.

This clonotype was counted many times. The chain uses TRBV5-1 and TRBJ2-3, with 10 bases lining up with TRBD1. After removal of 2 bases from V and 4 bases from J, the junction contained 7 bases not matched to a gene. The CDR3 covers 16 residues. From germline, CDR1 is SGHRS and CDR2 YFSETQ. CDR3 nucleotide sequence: TGCGCCAGCAGCTTCGGGACGGGGACAGGGGCAGATACGCAGTATTTT. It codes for CASSFGTGTGADTQYF. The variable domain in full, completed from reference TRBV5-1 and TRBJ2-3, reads KAGVTQTPRYLIKTRGQQVTLSCSPISGHRSVSWYQQTPGQGLQFLFEYFSETQRNKGNFPGRFSGRQFSNSRSEMNVSTLELGDSALYLCASSFGTGTGADTQYFGPGTRLTVL.

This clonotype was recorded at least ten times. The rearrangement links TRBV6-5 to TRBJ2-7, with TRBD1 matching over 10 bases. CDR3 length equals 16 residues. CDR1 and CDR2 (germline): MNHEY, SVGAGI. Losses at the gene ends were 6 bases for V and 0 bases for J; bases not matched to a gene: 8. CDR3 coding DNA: TGTGCCAGCAGACCCGTGGGACAGGGGAGCTCCTACGAGCAGTACTTC. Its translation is CASRPVGQGSSYEQYF.

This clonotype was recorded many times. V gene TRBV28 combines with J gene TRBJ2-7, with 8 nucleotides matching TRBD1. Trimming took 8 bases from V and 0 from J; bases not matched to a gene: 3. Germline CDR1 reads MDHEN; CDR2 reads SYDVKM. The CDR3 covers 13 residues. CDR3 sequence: CASRTGTSYEQYF. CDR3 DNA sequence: TGTGCCAGCCGGACAGGGACCTCCTACGAGCAGTACTTC.

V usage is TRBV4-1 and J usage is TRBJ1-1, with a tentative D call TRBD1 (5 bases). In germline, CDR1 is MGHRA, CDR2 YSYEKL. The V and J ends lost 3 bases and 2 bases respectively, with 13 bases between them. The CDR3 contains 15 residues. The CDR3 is CASSQQGSDNTEAFF. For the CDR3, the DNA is TGCGCCAGCAGCCAGCAGGGAAGTGACAACACTGAAGCTTTCTTT.

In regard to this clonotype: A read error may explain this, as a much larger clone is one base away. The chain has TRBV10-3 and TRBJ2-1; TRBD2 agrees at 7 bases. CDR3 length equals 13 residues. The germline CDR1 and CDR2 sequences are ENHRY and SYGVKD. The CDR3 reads CAIMGGTYTEQFF. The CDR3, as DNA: TGTGCCATCATGGGGGGGACCTACACTGAGCAGTTCTTC.

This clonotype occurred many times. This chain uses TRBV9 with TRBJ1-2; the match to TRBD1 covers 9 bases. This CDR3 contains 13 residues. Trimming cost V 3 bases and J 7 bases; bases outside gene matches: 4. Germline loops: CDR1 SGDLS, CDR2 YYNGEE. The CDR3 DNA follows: TGTGCCAGCAGCGCGGACAGGGGTTTTGGCTACACCTTC. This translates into CASSADRGFGYTF.

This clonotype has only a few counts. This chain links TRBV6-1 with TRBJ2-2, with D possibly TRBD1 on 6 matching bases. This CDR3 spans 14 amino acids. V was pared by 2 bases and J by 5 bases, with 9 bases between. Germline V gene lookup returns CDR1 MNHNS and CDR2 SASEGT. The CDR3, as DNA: TGTGCCAGCAGTGAAATCCAGGGGACCGGGGAGCTGTTTTTT. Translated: CASSEIQGTGELFF.

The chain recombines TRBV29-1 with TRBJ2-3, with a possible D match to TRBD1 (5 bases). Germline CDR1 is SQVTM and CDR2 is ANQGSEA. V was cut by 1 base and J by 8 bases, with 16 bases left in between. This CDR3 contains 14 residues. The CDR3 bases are TGCAGCGTTGAAGGGGGCGAATTAGTAGGTACGCAGTATTTT. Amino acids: CSVEGGELVGTQYF.